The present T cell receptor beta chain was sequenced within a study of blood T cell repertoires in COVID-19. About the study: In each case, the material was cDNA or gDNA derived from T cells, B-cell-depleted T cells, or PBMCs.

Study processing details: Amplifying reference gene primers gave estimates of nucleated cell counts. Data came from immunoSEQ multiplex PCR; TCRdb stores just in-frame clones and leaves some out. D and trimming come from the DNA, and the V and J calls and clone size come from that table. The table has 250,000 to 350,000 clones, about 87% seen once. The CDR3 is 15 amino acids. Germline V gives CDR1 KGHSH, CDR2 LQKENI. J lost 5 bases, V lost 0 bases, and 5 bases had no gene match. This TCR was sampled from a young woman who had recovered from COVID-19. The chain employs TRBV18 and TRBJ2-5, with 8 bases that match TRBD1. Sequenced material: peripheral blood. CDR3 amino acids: CASSPPSGGWETQYF. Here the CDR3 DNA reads TGTGCCAGCTCACCACCGTCAGGGGGCTGGGAGACCCAGTACTTC.